This TCR beta chain was captured in a study of control samples from healthy donors and cancer patients. The table came from immunoSEQ multiplex PCR; TCRdb's copy has only in-frame clones and leaves some out. The sample holds about 170,000 clones, roughly 93% seen once. The germline gives CDR1 SGHRS, CDR2 YFSETQ. The CDR3 runs 15 residues. The J segment lost 0 bases and the V segment lost 3 bases, leaving 3 bases of the junction unmatched. The sequence derives from a woman aged 55-75 years in good health. Sequences were obtained from blood. V gene TRBV5-1 combines with J gene TRBJ1-3; 7 bases agree with TRBD1. The CDR3 nucleotides read TGCGCCAGCAGCTCGGGACAGCCCTCTGGAAACACCATATATTTT. Its protein is CASSSGQPSGNTIYF.